Below, 27 T cell receptor delta chains from the same sample are listed, as sequenced in a study of Vδ1+ human thymocytes. General observations from the study: Thymic TRG and TRD repertoires appeared highly polyclonal, with Gaussian CDR3 length distributions.

The antigens of these receptors remain unknown. The template was reverse-transcribed extracted RNA. Multiplex PCR used pooled V-gene forward primers and a constant-region reverse primer to amplify CDR3s. TCRdb re-called clones from the multiplex PCR reads using CATT. The data show tens of thousands of delta-chain clones, about 14% seen once. Material: Vdelta1+ gamma-delta thymocytes from the thymus. The subset: FACS-sorted CD3+ TCRalphabeta- TCRVdelta1+ TCRVdelta2- thymocytes. Every receptor here comes from a girl under two years old who had congenital heart surgery.

The chain carries TRDV1 and TRDJ2; TRDD3 agrees at 8 bases. After removal of 4 bases from V and 6 bases from J, the junction contained 22 bases not matched to a gene. The V gene's germline CDR1 is TSWWSYY and CDR2 QGS. The CDR3 has 20 residues. The CDR3 nucleotides read TGTGCTCTTGGGGGGGGTAGCTTCGGGGATACCTCGCCGATGGCAGCACAACTCTTCTTT. This sequence encodes CALGGGSFGDTSPMAAQLFF.

The chain is built from TRDV1 and TRDJ1; D may be TRDD3 (6 bases). The CDR3 consists of 17 residues. The germline CDR1 and CDR2 sequences are TSWWSYY and QGS. Trimming removed 2 bases at V and 0 bases at J, with 16 bases between. CDR3 residues: CALGERGTETYTDKLIF. The CDR3 DNA sequence: TGTGCTCTTGGGGAAAGGGGGACAGAGACGTACACCGATAAACTCATCTTT.

The genes are TRDV1 and TRDJ1, with 8 bases matching TRDD3. With V trimmed by 2 bases and J by 3 bases, 20 bases remained unmatched. The CDR3 length is 20 residues. From germline, CDR1 is TSWWSYY and CDR2 QGS. The CDR3 sequence: CALGELVPDDNPGGADKLIF. The CDR3 nucleotides are TGTGCTCTTGGGGAATTGGTCCCCGACGATAACCCTGGGGGAGCCGATAAACTCATCTTT.

This clone was seen only a few times. This rearrangement joins TRDV1 to TRDJ1, with D unresolved. Trimming shortened V by 3 bases and J by 7 bases, and 18 bases separated the two germline ends. The CDR3 has 15 amino acids. Germline CDR1 and CDR2: TSWWSYY and QGS. Here the CDR3 reads CALGDSCNTIGKLIF. The CDR3 nucleotides read TGTGCTCTTGGGGACAGTTGCAACACCATCGGTAAACTCATCTTT.

This clone has just a few counts. The chain combines TRDV1 with TRDJ1, with 10 nucleotides matching TRDD3. Germline V gene data show CDR1 as TSWWSYY and CDR2 as QGS. Trimming removed 1 base from V and 5 bases from J; junction bases left unmatched: 7. CDR3 size: 16 residues. DNA of the CDR3: TGTGCTCTTGGGGAACGAGGGGGGATACGGAGAGATAAACTCATCTTT. Translation gives CALGERGGIRRDKLIF.

The chain has TRDV1 and TRDJ1, with 12 nucleotides matching TRDD3. Looked up from germline, CDR1 is TSWWSYY and CDR2 is QGS. This CDR3 has 24 amino acids. Losses at the gene ends were 5 bases for V and 0 bases for J; bases not matched to a gene: 28. The CDR3 spells CALGRPPSDELYTGGYPYTDKLIF. CDR3 nucleotides: TGTGCTCTTGGGCGCCCGCCTTCCGACGAACTATATACTGGGGGATACCCGTACACCGATAAACTCATCTTT.

This clone has more than one count but fewer than ten. The V and J genes are TRDV1 and TRDJ1; 13 positions agree with TRDD3. This CDR3 region has 26 residues. After removal of 0 bases from V and 2 bases from J, the junction contained 30 bases not matched to a gene. Germline CDR1 and CDR2: TSWWSYY and QGS. The CDR3 bases are TGTGCTCTTGGGGAACTAGTAAGATGTGGTCCCTACGGAAGTACTGGGGGATACGAAGCAACCGATAAACTCATCTTT. Residues: CALGELVRCGPYGSTGGYEATDKLIF.

This clone was seen a few times. The rearrangement uses TRDV1 and TRDJ1; D tentatively fits TRDD2 or TRDD3 (5 bases each). The CDR3 is 19 residues long. The germline V gene encodes CDR1 TSWWSYY and CDR2 QGS. Trimming removed 5 bases from V and 2 bases from J, with 27 bases in between. This CDR3 reads CALGPPGPTQLYWTDKLIF. As DNA, the CDR3 is TGTGCTCTTGGGCCACCCGGGCCTACCCAACTATACTGGACCGATAAACTCATCTTT.

This clone was observed a handful of times. This chain joins TRDV1 and TRDJ1, with 11 bases fitting TRDD3. Germline CDR1 and CDR2: TSWWSYY and QGS. This CDR3 spans 19 amino acids. Trimming cost V 2 bases and J 0 bases; bases outside gene matches: 11. This CDR3 reads CALGEMRVGGYGYTDKLIF. The CDR3 DNA follows: TGTGCTCTTGGGGAAATGAGGGTTGGGGGATACGGGTACACCGATAAACTCATCTTT.

The rearrangement uses TRDV1 and TRDJ1, with no clear D. Germline CDR1 is TSWWSYY and CDR2 is QGS. Trimming removed 3 bases at V and 1 base at J, with 12 bases between. CDR3 length: 15 residues. The CDR3 DNA is TGTGCTCTTGGGGATCCCCCTCCAGGCACCGATAAACTCATCTTT. Translation: CALGDPPPGTDKLIF.

In its sample, this clone was seen a few times. The chain uses TRDV1 and TRDJ1; 10 bases are a match to TRDD3. V shed 3 bases and J 0 bases; nucleotides not matched to a gene: 13. The CDR3 runs to 19 residues. Germline loops: CDR1 TSWWSYY, CDR2 QGS. CDR3 sequence reads: CALGESSRWGIPYTDKLIF. The DNA of the CDR3 is TGTGCTCTTGGGGAGTCATCCCGGTGGGGGATACCGTACACCGATAAACTCATCTTT.

The genes are TRDV1 and TRDJ1, with TRDD2 matching 9 bases. Trimming took 6 bases from V and 0 from J; bases not matched to a gene: 14. Germline V gene lookup returns CDR1 TSWWSYY and CDR2 QGS. This CDR3 region has 18 residues. CDR3: CALGLPTQLWANTDKLIF. The CDR3, as DNA: TGTGCTCTTGGCCTTCCTACACAACTGTGGGCTAACACCGATAAACTCATCTTT.

The rearrangement joins TRDV1 to TRDJ1, with 9 bases matching TRDD2. The CDR3 has 22 residues. Germline CDR1 TSWWSYY, CDR2 QGS. J gave up 0 bases and V 0 bases, and 20 bases lay outside the gene matches. The CDR3 spells CALGELPSYIIRGTNHTDKLIF. CDR3 coding DNA: TGTGCTCTTGGGGAACTTCCTTCCTACATTATCCGGGGGACCAACCACACCGATAAACTCATCTTT.

A remark on this clone: Other nucleotide sequences from this sample produce the same CDR3. The V gene is TRDV2, the J gene TRDJ1, with D maybe TRDD3 (6 bases). The CDR3 runs to 19 residues. The V end was cut by 2 bases, the J end by 0 bases, with 24 bases between. Germline CDR1 reads GEAIGNYY; CDR2 reads EKD. In DNA, the CDR3 is TGTGCCTGTGACATCCCACCCTGTACGGGGGGAACTTACACCGATAAACTCATCTTT. Translating gives CACDIPPCTGGTYTDKLIF.

A remark on this clone: Other DNA sequences of this sample code for an identical CDR3. The chain recombines TRDV1 with TRDJ1, with 7 nucleotides matching TRDD3. This CDR3 spans 20 amino acids. V gave up 2 bases and J gave up 2 bases; unmatched junction bases: 20. The V gene's germline CDR1 is TSWWSYY and CDR2 QGS. The CDR3 coding sequence is TGTGCTCTTGGGGAAGGCCTTCGTGACGCCGGATACGCGATGACCGATAAACTCATCTTT. Encoded protein: CALGEGLRDAGYAMTDKLIF.

This chain uses TRDV1 with TRDJ1, with D tentatively TRDD2 (5 bases). The V gene's germline CDR1 is TSWWSYY and CDR2 QGS. Trimming left V 0 bases short and J 0 bases short, with 23 bases between. The CDR3 consists of 20 residues. The DNA of the CDR3 is TGTGCTCTTGGGGAACTCGGGTCCCTACCAGGTGGGAAGAACACCGATAAACTCATCTTT. Translation gives CALGELGSLPGGKNTDKLIF.

This clone was counted a few times. The chain employs TRDV1 and TRDJ1; TRDD2 or TRDD3 may be the D gene (6 bases each). V shed 4 bases and J shed 0 bases, with 24 bases lying between them. This CDR3 is built from 19 residues. The germline V gene has CDR1 TSWWSYY and CDR2 QGS. The CDR3 nucleotides read TGTGCTCTTGGGGTCCCCTTCCCGTTGGTGGGGGTTTACACCGATAAACTCATCTTT. Protein: CALGVPFPLVGVYTDKLIF.

This clone showed up just a few times. This chain joins TRDV1 and TRDJ1; TRDD3 matches 8 bases. Germline V CDR1 and CDR2: TSWWSYY, QGS. V shed 1 base, J shed 0 bases, and the junction held 19 bases outside the gene matches. The CDR3 is 21 residues long. CDR3 DNA sequence: TGTGCTCTTGGGGAACAAACCCCCCCTAGTACTGGGGGGCCTTACACCGATAAACTCATCTTT. This codes for CALGEQTPPSTGGPYTDKLIF.

The chain links TRDV1 to TRDJ1; 7 bases map to TRDD3. J was trimmed by 1 base and V by 1 base; bases with no gene match: 9. This CDR3 region has 17 residues. Germline CDR1 is TSWWSYY and CDR2 is QGS. CDR3 amino acids: CALGEHPGGPRTDKLIF. CDR3 coding DNA: TGTGCTCTTGGGGAACACCCTGGGGGTCCCCGCACCGATAAACTCATCTTT.

The chain uses TRDV1 and TRDJ1, with 7 bases identical to TRDD3. The length of the CDR3 is 23 residues. CDR1 TSWWSYY and CDR2 QGS come from the germline V gene. V trimming: 0 bases; J trimming: 0 bases; junction bases outside the gene matches: 25. As DNA, the CDR3 is TGTGCTCTTGGGGAACTAGGGCTCTGGGTTCCGGGGGATGAGTACGGGTACACCGATAAACTCATCTTT. It encodes CALGELGLWVPGDEYGYTDKLIF.

The chain is built from TRDV1 and TRDJ1; tentatively, D is TRDD2 or TRDD3 (5 bases each). V was cut by 3 bases and J by 0 bases, with 26 bases left in between. This CDR3 spans 20 amino acids. Germline values: CDR1 TSWWSYY, CDR2 QGS. The CDR3 DNA sequence: TGTGCTCTTGGGGAGCCACTTCCCCCAGGGCTGGGACCCTACACCGATAAACTCATCTTT. This gives the protein CALGEPLPPGLGPYTDKLIF.

In its sample, this clone was seen a few times. This rearrangement joins TRDV1 to TRDJ1, with D perhaps matching TRDD2 (6 bases). Trimming stripped 5 bases from V and 11 bases from J, with 18 bases between. The CDR3 runs 13 residues. Germline V CDR1 and CDR2: TSWWSYY, QGS. CDR3 in DNA: TGTGCTCTTGGGCCTCTTCCTCCCCTTAAGCTCATCTTT. The encoded protein is CALGPLPPLKLIF.

This clone was seen a handful of times. The chain recombines TRDV1 with TRDJ1, with D perhaps TRDD3 (6 bases). The CDR3 runs to 16 residues. Trimming stripped 3 bases from V and 2 bases from J, with 16 bases between. Germline-derived CDR1 and CDR2 are TSWWSYY and QGS. The CDR3 DNA follows: TGTGCTCTTGGGGAGACATATAGAGGGGATACCGATAAACTCATCTTT. Its protein product is CALGETYRGDTDKLIF.

The chain is built from TRDV1 and TRDJ1; unclear D gene. In germline, CDR1 is TSWWSYY, CDR2 QGS. This CDR3 region has 13 residues. Trimming took 4 bases from V and 3 from J, leaving 9 bases between them. The CDR3 DNA reads as TGTGCTCTTGGGGTACGTATCGCCGATAAACTCATCTTT. Protein: CALGVRIADKLIF.

The chain uses TRDV1 and TRDJ1; 10 positions match TRDD3. The CDR3 is 23 residues long. The V gene's germline CDR1 is TSWWSYY and CDR2 QGS. The V segment lost 0 bases and the J segment 0 bases; nucleotides outside the gene matches: 22. This chain's CDR3 is CALGELGTDWGIRSMPYTDKLIF. The CDR3, as DNA: TGTGCTCTTGGGGAACTAGGAACTGACTGGGGGATCCGGTCCATGCCGTACACCGATAAACTCATCTTT.

The V and J genes are TRDV1 and TRDJ1; 9 bases agree with TRDD3. V lost 1 base, J lost 0 bases, and 21 bases stayed unmatched. This CDR3 comprises 22 residues. Germline assignment: CDR1 TSWWSYY and CDR2 QGS. CDR3 amino acids: CALGERPRWGDTLVEDTDKLIF. In DNA form, the CDR3 reads TGTGCTCTTGGGGAACGACCTCGTTGGGGGGATACCCTCGTAGAGGACACCGATAAACTCATCTTT.

This clone was found a few times. The genes are TRDV1 and TRDJ1, with D possibly matching TRDD3 (6 bases). Trimming left V 2 bases short and J 0 bases short, with 19 bases between. Germline loops: CDR1 TSWWSYY, CDR2 QGS. The CDR3 sequence is 18 residues long. In DNA form, the CDR3 reads TGTGCTCTTGGGGAAGGAAGGGGGGACCTAAAGTACACCGATAAACTCATCTTT. Translation: CALGEGRGDLKYTDKLIF.